Following are 19 T cell receptor beta chains from one sample sequenced in a study of blood T cell repertoires in COVID-19 (dated by TCRdb to 2018 to 2020). The receptor library was made with the immunoSEQ multiplex PCR assay. TCRdb mirrors the immuneACCESS table, restricted to in-frame sequences. Some clones are absent from its copies; in checked studies, under half trace to an unresolved V gene, and the reason for the others is unknown. For this sample the table gives 470,000 or so clones, of which roughly 85% were detected only once. The ten biggest clones cover 1.5% to 2% of the sample. The sequenced material came from PBMCs or T cells enriched from blood (not recorded which). These receptors were obtained from a woman between 18 and 29 years old with acute COVID-19.

The chain is built from TRBV10-1 and TRBJ1-2; weak D call: TRBD1 (6 bases). The CDR3 runs 13 residues. Germline CDR1 reads WNHNN; CDR2 reads SYGVQD (reference sequence). With 0 bases removed from V and 6 bases from J, the gap between germline ends came to 8 bases. CDR3: CASSESRTDGYTF. CDR3 in DNA: TGCGCCAGCAGTGAGTCGAGGACAGATGGCTACACCTTC.

The V gene is TRBV9, the J gene TRBJ1-3; 12 bases map to TRBD1. With 4 bases clipped from V and 2 bases from J, the junction kept 10 bases outside the gene matches. Germline V gives CDR1 SGDLS, CDR2 YYNGEE. CDR3 length: 18 residues. In DNA form, the CDR3 reads TGTGCCAGCAGCCGGGACAGGGGGCAGTTCATGGCTGGAAACACCATATATTTT. This codes for CASSRDRGQFMAGNTIYF.

This chain joins TRBV19 and TRBJ2-1; 8 bases map to TRBD1. Looked up from germline, CDR1 is LNHDA and CDR2 is SQIVND (reference sequence). This CDR3 spans 15 amino acids. The V segment lost 3 bases and the J segment 6 bases; nucleotides outside the gene matches: 7. CDR3 coding DNA: TGTGCCAGTAGTATTATGACAGGGGTAGGCAATGAGCAGTTCTTC. It is translated as CASSIMTGVGNEQFF.

The chain links TRBV5-5 to TRBJ1-2, with 7 positions matching TRBD1. The CDR3 extends over 15 amino acids. Germline V gene lookup returns CDR1 SGHKS and CDR2 YYEKEE (reference sequence). V trimming: 1 base; J trimming: 4 bases; junction bases outside the gene matches: 7. Here the CDR3 reads CASSLKGAGTYGYTF. The CDR3 DNA sequence: TGTGCCAGCAGCTTGAAGGGGGCGGGGACCTATGGCTACACCTTC.

The J gene is TRBJ1-4, the V gene TRBV3-1 (or the pseudogene TRBV3-2), with D possibly TRBD1 on 6 matching bases. The CDR3 is 16 amino acids. Trimming took off 2 bases at V and 3 bases at J, with 13 bases between the two ends. Germline V gene data show CDR1 as LGHDT and CDR2 as YNNKEL (reference sequence). This CDR3 reads CASSQPTGSPNEKLFF. The CDR3 DNA reads TGTGCCAGCAGCCAACCTACAGGGAGTCCTAATGAAAAACTGTTTTTT.

The rearrangement uses TRBV27 and TRBJ1-2; TRBD1 agrees at 7 bases. CDR3 length: 17 residues. V was pared by 4 bases and J by 1 base, with 12 bases of the junction left unmatched. Germline V gene lookup returns CDR1 MNHEY and CDR2 SMNVEV (reference sequence). This chain's CDR3 is CASSSSLHRGGNYGYTF. CDR3 nucleotides: TGTGCCAGCAGTTCCTCCCTCCACAGGGGAGGTAACTATGGCTACACCTTC.

The chain recombines TRBV7-9 with TRBJ1-1, with unresolved D. Germline values: CDR1 SEHNR, CDR2 FQNEAQ (reference sequence). The CDR3 sequence is 12 residues long. Trimming removed 5 bases at V and 4 bases at J, with 8 bases between. The CDR3 here is CASSPSGTEAFF. The DNA of the CDR3 is TGTGCCAGCAGCCCCTCCGGCACTGAAGCTTTCTTT.

The chain joins TRBV9 to TRBJ1-6, with 8 bases aligning to TRBD1. J gave up 5 bases and V 2 bases, and 3 bases lay outside the gene matches. From germline, CDR1 is SGDLS and CDR2 YYNGEE. There are 15 residues in the CDR3. CDR3 nucleotides: TGTGCCAGCAGCGTTTCAGGGGGCGATAATTCACCCCTCCACTTT. Amino acids: CASSVSGGDNSPLHF.

This CDR3 is CASSVTGVDTGELFF. The CDR3 DNA is TGTGCCAGCAGCGTGACGGGAGTCGACACCGGGGAGCTGTTTTTT. The rearrangement joins TRBV9 to TRBJ2-2; D perhaps matches TRBD2 (6 bases). CDR3 length: 15 amino acids. The V end was cut by 2 bases, the J end by 3 bases, with 11 bases between. Germline V gives CDR1 SGDLS, CDR2 YYNGEE.

The rearrangement links TRBV4-2 to TRBJ1-2; D is possibly TRBD1 (5 bases). CDR1 and CDR2 (germline): LGHNA, YNFKEQ. CDR3 length: 15 residues. V gave up 0 bases and J gave up 7 bases, with 15 bases separating them. The DNA of the CDR3 is TGTGCCAGCAGCCAAGATGTAACAGGTAGTGCTGGCTACACCTTC. It specifies CASSQDVTGSAGYTF.

The rearrangement uses TRBV7-2 and TRBJ1-6; perhaps TRBD1 as D (6 bases). In germline, CDR1 is SGHTA, CDR2 FQGNSA. The length of the CDR3 is 15 residues. Trimming took off 2 bases at V and 5 bases at J, with 10 bases between the two ends. For the CDR3, the DNA is TGTGCCAGCAGCTTATTGGCAGGGGATAATTCACCCCTCCACTTT. This codes for CASSLLAGDNSPLHF.

The chain recombines TRBV5-3 with TRBJ1-2; D is uncertain. TRBV5-3 is placed among ORFs of uncertain function. V was clipped by 1 base and J by 6 bases, with 10 bases between them. This CDR3 has 13 residues. The CDR3 loop reads CARSLRERDGYTF. CDR3 sequence (DNA): TGTGCCAGAAGCTTGAGGGAGCGAGATGGCTACACCTTC.

In its sample, this clone was seen a few times. The J gene is TRBJ1-5, the V gene TRBV28; 8 bases match TRBD1. This CDR3 comprises 13 residues. V lost 6 bases to trimming and J lost 3 bases; unmatched junction nucleotides: 1. From germline, CDR1 is MDHEN and CDR2 SYDVKM. CDR3 sequence reads: CASRTGDNQPQHF. DNA of the CDR3: TGTGCCAGCAGGACAGGGGACAATCAGCCCCAGCATTTT. Full variable domain (rest looked up from reference TRBV28 and TRBJ1-5): DVKVTQSSRYLVKRTGEKVFLECVQDMDHENMFWYRQDPGLGLRLIYFSYDVKMKEKGDIPEGYSVSREKKERFSLILESASTNQTSMYLCASRTGDNQPQHFGDGTRLSIL.

CDR3: CASSERVLFAYGYTF. DNA for the CDR3: TGTGCCAGCAGCGAGAGGGTTCTCTTTGCCTATGGCTACACCTTC. The V and J genes are TRBV6-2 or TRBV6-3 and TRBJ1-2; no clear D. This CDR3 is built from 15 residues. Germline V gene sequence: CDR1 MNHEY, CDR2 SVGEGT. Trimming pared 6 bases from V and 4 bases from J, leaving 18 bases between.

This clone has a handful of counts. The V and J genes are TRBV18 and TRBJ1-2; 10 bases line up with TRBD1. V shed 4 bases and J 6 bases; nucleotides not matched to a gene: 5. This CDR3 region has 14 residues. The germline CDR1 and CDR2 sequences are KGHSH and LQKENI. The CDR3: CASSQRDRGDGYTF. The CDR3 DNA sequence: TGTGCCAGCTCACAAAGGGACAGGGGCGATGGCTACACCTTC.

The chain couples TRBV7-9 to TRBJ1-1; possibly TRBD1 for D (5 bases). V dropped 7 bases and J dropped 0 bases, with 15 bases sitting between them. The CDR3 spans 15 residues. The V gene's germline CDR1 is SEHNR and CDR2 FQNEAQ (reference sequence). CDR3: CASTTLKDMNTEAFF. The CDR3 DNA reads TGTGCCAGCACCACCCTGAAGGACATGAACACTGAAGCTTTCTTT.

The V and J genes are TRBV11-2 and TRBJ1-3; no clear D gene. Germline loops: CDR1 SGHAT, CDR2 FQNNGV. The V end was cut by 6 bases, the J end by 1 base, with 10 bases between. The CDR3 is 14 residues long. The CDR3 coding sequence is TGTGCCAGCAGGGCTAGTGATTCTGGAAACACCATATATTTT. Its translation is CASRASDSGNTIYF.

This rearrangement joins TRBV6-5 to TRBJ1-1, with D perhaps TRBD1 (6 bases). V was trimmed by 2 bases and J by 8 bases, leaving 12 bases between them. In germline, CDR1 is MNHEY, CDR2 SVGAGI. This CDR3 is built from 13 residues. The CDR3 DNA follows: TGTGCCAGCAGTTACGGATCCGGGACAGAAGCTTTCTTT. Amino acid sequence: CASSYGSGTEAFF.

The rearrangement uses TRBV11-3 and TRBJ2-7; weak D call: TRBD1 (5 bases). Germline V lookup: CDR1 SGHNT, CDR2 YENEEA. This CDR3 comprises 13 residues. Trimming removed 1 base from V and 4 bases from J, with 8 bases in between. CDR3 sequence (DNA): TGTGCCAGCAGCTTAGGACAGTCTTACGAGCAGTACTTC. Protein: CASSLGQSYEQYF.